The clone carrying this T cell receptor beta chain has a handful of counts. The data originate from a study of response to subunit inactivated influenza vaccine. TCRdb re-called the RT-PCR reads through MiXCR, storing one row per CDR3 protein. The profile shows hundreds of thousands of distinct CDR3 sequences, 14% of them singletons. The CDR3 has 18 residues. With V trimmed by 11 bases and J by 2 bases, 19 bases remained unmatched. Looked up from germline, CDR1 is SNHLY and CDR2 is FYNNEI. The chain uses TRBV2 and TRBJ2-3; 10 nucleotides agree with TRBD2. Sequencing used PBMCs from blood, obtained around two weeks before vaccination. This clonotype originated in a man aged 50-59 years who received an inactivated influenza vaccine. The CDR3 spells CAFCSPGLAEKSTDTQYF. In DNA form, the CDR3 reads TGTGCCTTCTGTTCTCCCGGACTAGCGGAAAAATCCACAGATACGCAGTATTTT. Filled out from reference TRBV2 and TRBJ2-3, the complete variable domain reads EPEVTQTPSHQVTQMGQEVILRCVPISNHLYFYWYRQILGQKVEFLVSFYNNEISEKSEIFDDQFSVERPDGSNFTLKIRSTKLEDSAMYFCAFCSPGLAEKSTDTQYFGPGTRLTVL.